The 2 T cell receptor beta chains listed next were all sequenced from one sample in a study of T cell responses to AZD1222 COVID-19 vaccine. Some clones are missing from TCRdb's copy, which holds only in-frame ones; the method was immunoSEQ multiplex PCR. The sample lists tens of thousands of clones, around 92% seen once, with less than 6.5% in the top ten. The starting material was peripheral blood, obtained on day 0 of AZD1222 vaccination. Every receptor here comes from an adult in good health.

The table lists this clone with a count of one. This rearrangement joins TRBV9 to TRBJ2-4; 16 positions match TRBD2. Trimming took 3 bases from V and 2 from J; bases not matched to a gene: 5. The CDR3 spans 18 residues. The germline CDR1 and CDR2 sequences are SGDLS and YYNGEE. DNA for the CDR3: TGTGCCAGCAGCGCGGGACTAGCGGGAGGGCCTCCCAAAAACATTCAGTACTTC. Translated, it gives CASSAGLAGGPPKNIQYF. Supplemented by reference TRBV9 and TRBJ2-4, the full variable domain reads DSGVTQTPKHLITATGQRVTLRCSPRSGDLSVYWYQQSLDQGLQFLIQYYNGEERAKGNILERFSAQQFPDLHSELNLSSLELGDSALYFCASSAGLAGGPPKNIQYFGAGTRLSVL.

This rearrangement joins TRBV28 to TRBJ1-5, with unresolved D. In germline, CDR1 is MDHEN, CDR2 SYDVKM. V was shortened by 11 bases and J by 4 bases, with 12 bases between the two germline ends. The length of the CDR3 is 12 residues. CDR3 loop: CAGGGKNQPQHF. In DNA, the CDR3 is TGTGCCGGCGGCGGGAAAAATCAGCCCCAGCATTTT.